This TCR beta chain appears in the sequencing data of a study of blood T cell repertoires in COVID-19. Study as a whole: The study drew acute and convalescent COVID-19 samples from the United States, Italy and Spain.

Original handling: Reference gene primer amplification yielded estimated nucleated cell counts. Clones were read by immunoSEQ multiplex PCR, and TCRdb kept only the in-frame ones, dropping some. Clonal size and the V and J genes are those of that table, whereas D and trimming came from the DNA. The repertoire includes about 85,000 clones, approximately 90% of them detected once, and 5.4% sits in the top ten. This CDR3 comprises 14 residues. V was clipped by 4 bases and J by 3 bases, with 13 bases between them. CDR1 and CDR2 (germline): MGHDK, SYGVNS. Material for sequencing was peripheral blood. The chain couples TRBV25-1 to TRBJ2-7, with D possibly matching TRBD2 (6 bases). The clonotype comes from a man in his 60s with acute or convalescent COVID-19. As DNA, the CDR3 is TGTGCCAGCAGTGTCCCGGGGGTGGACTACGAGCAGTACTTC. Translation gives CASSVPGVDYEQYF.